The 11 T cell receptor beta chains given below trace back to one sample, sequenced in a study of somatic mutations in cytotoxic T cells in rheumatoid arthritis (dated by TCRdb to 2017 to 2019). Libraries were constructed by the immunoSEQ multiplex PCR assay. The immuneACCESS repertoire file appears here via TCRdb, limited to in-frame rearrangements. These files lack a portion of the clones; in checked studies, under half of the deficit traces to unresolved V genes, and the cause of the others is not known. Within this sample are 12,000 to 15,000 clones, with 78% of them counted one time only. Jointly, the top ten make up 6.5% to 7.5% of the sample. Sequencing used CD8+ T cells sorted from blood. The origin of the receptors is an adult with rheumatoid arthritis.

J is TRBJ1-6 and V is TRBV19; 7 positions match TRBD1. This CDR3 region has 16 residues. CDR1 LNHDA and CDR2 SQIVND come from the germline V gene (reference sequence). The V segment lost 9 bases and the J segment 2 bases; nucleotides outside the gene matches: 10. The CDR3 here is CASLPSGGTYNSPLHF. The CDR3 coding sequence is TGTGCCAGCCTACCCTCAGGGGGTACCTATAATTCACCCCTCCACTTT.

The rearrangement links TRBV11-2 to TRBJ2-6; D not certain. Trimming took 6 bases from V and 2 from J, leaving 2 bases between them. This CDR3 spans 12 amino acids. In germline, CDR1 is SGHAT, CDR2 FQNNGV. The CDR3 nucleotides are TGTGCCAGCAGAACTGGGGCCAACGTCCTGACTTTC. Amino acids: CASRTGANVLTF. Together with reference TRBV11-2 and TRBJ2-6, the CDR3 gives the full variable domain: EAGVAQSPRYKIIEKRQSVAFWCNPISGHATLYWYQQILGQGPKLLIQFQNNGVVDDSQLPKDRFSAERLKGVDSTLKIQPAKLEDSAVYLCASRTGANVLTFGAGSRLTVL.

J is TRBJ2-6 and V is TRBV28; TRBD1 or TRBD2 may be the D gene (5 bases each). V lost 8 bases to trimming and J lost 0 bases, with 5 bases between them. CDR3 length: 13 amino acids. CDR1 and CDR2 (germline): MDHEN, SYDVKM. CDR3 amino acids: CASGGSGANVLTF. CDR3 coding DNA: TGTGCCAGCGGGGGCTCTGGGGCCAACGTCCTGACTTTC. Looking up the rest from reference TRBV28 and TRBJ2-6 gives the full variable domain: DVKVTQSSRYLVKRTGEKVFLECVQDMDHENMFWYRQDPGLGLRLIYFSYDVKMKEKGDIPEGYSVSREKKERFSLILESASTNQTSMYLCASGGSGANVLTFGAGSRLTVL.

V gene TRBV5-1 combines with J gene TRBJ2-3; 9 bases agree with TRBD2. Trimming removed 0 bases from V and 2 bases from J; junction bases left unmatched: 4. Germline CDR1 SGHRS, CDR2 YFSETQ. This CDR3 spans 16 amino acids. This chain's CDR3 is CASSLETSGVTDTQYF. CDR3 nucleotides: TGCGCCAGCAGCTTGGAGACTAGCGGTGTCACAGATACGCAGTATTTT.

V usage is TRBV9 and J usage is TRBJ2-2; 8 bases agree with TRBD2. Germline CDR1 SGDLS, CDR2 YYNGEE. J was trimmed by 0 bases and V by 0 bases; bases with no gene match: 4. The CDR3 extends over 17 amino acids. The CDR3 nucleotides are TGTGCCAGCAGCGTAGCCCGGGAGGGACCGAACACCGGGGAGCTGTTTTTT. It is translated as CASSVAREGPNTGELFF.

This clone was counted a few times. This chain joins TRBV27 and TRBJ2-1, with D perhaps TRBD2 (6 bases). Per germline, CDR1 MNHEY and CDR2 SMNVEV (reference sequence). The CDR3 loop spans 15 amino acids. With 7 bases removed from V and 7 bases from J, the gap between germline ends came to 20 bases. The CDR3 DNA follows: TGTGCCAGCACCCCGGGAGACGTAGTGAGGAATGAGCAGTTCTTC. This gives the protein CASTPGDVVRNEQFF.

CDR3 coding DNA: TGTGCCAGCAGCGAAGAGGGGCACGCCAAAAACATTCAGTACTTC. Encoded protein: CASSEEGHAKNIQYF. V gene TRBV9 combines with J gene TRBJ2-4; the D call may be TRBD1 or TRBD2 (5 bases each). The CDR3 runs to 15 residues. Germline lookup yields CDR1 SGDLS and CDR2 YYNGEE. With 3 bases removed from V and 1 base from J, the gap between germline ends came to 11 bases. The full variable domain, its missing parts supplied by reference TRBV9 and TRBJ2-4, is DSGVTQTPKHLITATGQRVTLRCSPRSGDLSVYWYQQSLDQGLQFLIQYYNGEERAKGNILERFSAQQFPDLHSELNLSSLELGDSALYFCASSEEGHAKNIQYFGAGTRLSVL.

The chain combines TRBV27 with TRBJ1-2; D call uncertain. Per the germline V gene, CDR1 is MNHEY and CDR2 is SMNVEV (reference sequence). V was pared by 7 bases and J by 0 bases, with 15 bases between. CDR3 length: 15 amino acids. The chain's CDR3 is CASKEPGAANYGYTF. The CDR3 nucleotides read TGTGCCAGCAAAGAACCGGGAGCAGCTAACTATGGCTACACCTTC.

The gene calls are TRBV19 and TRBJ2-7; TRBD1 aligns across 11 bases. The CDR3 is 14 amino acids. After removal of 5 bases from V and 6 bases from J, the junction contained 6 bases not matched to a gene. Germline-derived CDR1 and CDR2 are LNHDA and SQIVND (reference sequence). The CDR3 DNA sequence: TGTGCCAGTAGTCCCGGGACAGGGGGATTCGAGCAGTACTTC. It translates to CASSPGTGGFEQYF.

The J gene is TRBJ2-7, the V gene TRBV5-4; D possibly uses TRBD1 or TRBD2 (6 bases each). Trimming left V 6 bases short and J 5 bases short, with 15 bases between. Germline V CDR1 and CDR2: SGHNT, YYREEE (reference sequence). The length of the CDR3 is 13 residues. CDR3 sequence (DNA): TGTGCCAGCAACAGGGATTGGGGGGACGAGCAGTACTTC. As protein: CASNRDWGDEQYF.

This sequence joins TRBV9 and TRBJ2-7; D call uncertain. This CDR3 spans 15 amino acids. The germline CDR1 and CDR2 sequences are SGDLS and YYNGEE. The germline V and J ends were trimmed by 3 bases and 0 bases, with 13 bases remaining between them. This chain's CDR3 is CASSEAGSSSYEQYF. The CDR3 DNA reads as TGTGCCAGCAGCGAGGCTGGTTCAAGCTCCTACGAGCAGTACTTC.